The rows below give T cell receptor beta chains drawn from one sample of a study of cytomegalovirus exposure and HLA in healthy donors. The protocol was immunoSEQ multiplex PCR, while the TCRdb copy is restricted to in-frame clones and leaves out a portion. The sample lists about 100,000 clones, about 95% seen once, with approximately 1% in the top ten. The sequenced material came from PBMCs. All receptors derive from a woman aged 18 to 35 in good health and CMV-seronegative. Both conserved end residues are part of each CDR3. The D gene is left open where the match is weak. Clone size is stated in some rows and not others, as once, few, many or a class when expanded.

clone_size,d_call,v_call,cdr3_length,j_call,cdr3_nt,cdr3_aa
-,-,TRBV7-9,14,TRBJ2-7,TGTGCCAGCAGCCCGACAGGAGTTACCTACGAGCAGTACTTC,CASSPTGVTYEQYF
-,TRBD2,TRBV10-3,13,TRBJ2-1,TGTGCCACCGGGGCTAGCGGGGACAATGAGCAGTTCTTC,CATGASGDNEQFF
-,-,TRBV10-3,12,TRBJ1-5,TGTGCCATCAGTGTCCCAAATCAGCCCCAGCATTTT,CAISVPNQPQHF
-,-,TRBV19,15,TRBJ1-3,TGTGCCAGTAGTATATCGGGGGGCTCTGGAAACACCATATATTTT,CASSISGGSGNTIYF
-,-,TRBV27,15,TRBJ2-4,TGTGCCAGCAGGAACAGGGATGGGGCCAAAAACATTCAGTACTTC,CASRNRDGAKNIQYF
-,-,TRBV4-1,13,TRBJ2-7,TGCGCCAGCAGCGGGCCCCAACGATCCGAGCAGTACTTC,CASSGPQRSEQYF
-,TRBD2,TRBV4-3,19,TRBJ2-3,TGCGCCAGCAGCCAAGATAGAGAAAAAGCGGGGACTTCGACAGATACGCAGTATTTT,CASSQDREKAGTSTDTQYF
-,-,TRBV5-1,15,TRBJ1-5,TGCGCCAGCAGCCAGTCGGGTCTGGGCAATCAGCCCCAGCATTTT,CASSQSGLGNQPQHF
-,-,TRBV9,15,TRBJ2-3,TGTGCCAGCAGCGTAGCTGGGGGCAGCACAGATACGCAGTATTTT,CASSVAGGSTDTQYF
-,TRBD2,TRBV28,15,TRBJ2-1,TGTGCCAGCAGCACCTCTCCCCGGGGGGTGAATGAGCAGTTCTTC,CASSTSPRGVNEQFF
-,TRBD1,TRBV15,15,TRBJ1-4,TGTGCCACCAGGCGGGACAGGTTAACTAATGAAAAACTGTTTTTT,CATRRDRLTNEKLFF
few,TRBD1,TRBV5-1,14,TRBJ1-1,TGCGCCAGCAGCGAGGGACAGGGTGGCACTGAAGCTTTCTTT,CASSEGQGGTEAFF
-,TRBD2,TRBV4-2,16,TRBJ2-3,TGTGCCAGCAGCCAAGTTTCGGGACTAGGAACAGATACGCAGTATTTT,CASSQVSGLGTDTQYF
-,TRBD1,TRBV7-8,12,TRBJ1-1,TGTGCCAGCAGCTCTGACAGGGACGAGGCTTTCTTT,CASSSDRDEAFF
-,TRBD1,TRBV11-2,17,TRBJ2-3,TGTGCCAGCAGCTTAGGACAGGGTGTTTTGTATCTTGATACGCAGTATTTT,CASSLGQGVLYLDTQYF
-,TRBD1,TRBV13,15,TRBJ2-1,TGTGCCAGCAGCTTGTCTGGACAGGGGGATATTGAGCAGTTCTTC,CASSLSGQGDIEQFF
-,-,TRBV9,16,TRBJ1-3,TGTGCCAGCAGCGTAGGAGGGGACTTCTCTGGAAACACCATATATTTT,CASSVGGDFSGNTIYF
-,TRBD1,TRBV19,15,TRBJ2-7,TGTGCCAGTAGTATCGGACAGGGGGCGGCTTACGAGCAGTACTTC,CASSIGQGAAYEQYF
-,TRBD2,TRBV6-5,15,TRBJ2-1,TGTGCCAGCAGTGTGACTAGCGGGGACTACAATGAGCAGTTCTTC,CASSVTSGDYNEQFF
-,TRBD2,TRBV5-6,15,TRBJ2-7,TGTGCCAGCAGCTTGGTGGGACTAGCGGCCTACGAGCAGTACTTC,CASSLVGLAAYEQYF
-,-,TRBV14,14,TRBJ1-6,TGTGCCAGCAGCCAAGGGACAGCTAATTCACCCCTCCACTTT,CASSQGTANSPLHF
-,-,TRBV9,17,TRBJ2-1,TGTGCCAGCAGCGTAGAGGAAGGCCGGAGCTCCTACAATGAGCAGTTCTTC,CASSVEEGRSSYNEQFF
-,TRBD1,TRBV10-3,13,TRBJ1-1,TGTGCCATCGCAGGGGGGATGAACACTGAAGCTTTCTTT,CAIAGGMNTEAFF
-,-,TRBV5-1,13,TRBJ2-3,TGCGCCAGCAGCTCCGGGAGCTCAGATACGCAGTATTTT,CASSSGSSDTQYF
-,-,TRBV5-6,13,TRBJ1-1,TGTGCCAGCAAAACAGGGCTGAACACTGAAGCTTTCTTT,CASKTGLNTEAFF
-,-,TRBV15,17,TRBJ1-3,TGTGCCACCAGCAGAGATCGGCAGGTGGGCTCTGGAAACACCATATATTTT,CATSRDRQVGSGNTIYF
-,-,TRBV5-1,15,TRBJ2-3,TGCGCCAGCAGCTTGGAACAGGCTACCACAGATACGCAGTATTTT,CASSLEQATTDTQYF
once,TRBD2,TRBV29-1,14,TRBJ2-1,TGCAGCGCTTTTTCTAGCGGCTCCTACAATGAGCAGTTCTTC,CSAFSSGSYNEQFF
-,TRBD2,TRBV7-7,15,TRBJ2-1,TGTGCTAGCAGCTTAGCGCCGGCTAGCGGGCACCAGCAGTTCTTC,CASSLAPASGHQQFF
medium-sized,-,TRBV6-1,15,TRBJ1-3,TGTGCCAGCAGTGAAGTAGGGGGACACGGAAACACCATATATTTT,CASSEVGGHGNTIYF
once,-,TRBV18,15,TRBJ2-5,TGTGCCAGCTCACCATACAACAGGCTCCAAGAGACCCAGTACTTC,CASSPYNRLQETQYF
-,-,TRBV30,13,TRBJ2-1,TGTGCCTGGAGTCCCGGGTCTTGGGATGAGCAGTTCTTC,CAWSPGSWDEQFF
-,TRBD1,TRBV10-3,13,TRBJ2-4,TGTGCCATCAGTGAGGGGACAGCAAACATTCAGTACTTC,CAISEGTANIQYF
-,-,TRBV4-3,16,TRBJ1-1,TGCGCCAGCAGCCAAGATCGGTTATTCACTGCTAACGAAGCTTTCTTT,CASSQDRLFTANEAFF
-,-,TRBV6-6,16,TRBJ1-3,TGTGCCAGCAGTTATGGTCCCTCGGGCTCTGGAAACACCATATATTTT,CASSYGPSGSGNTIYF
-,-,TRBV5-8,16,TRBJ1-6,TGTGCCAGCAGCTTGTCCCTTAGCTCCTATAATTCACCCCTCCACTTT,CASSLSLSSYNSPLHF
once,-,TRBV4-1,14,TRBJ1-5,TGCGCCAGCAGCCAAGTAGATAGCAATCAGCCCCAGCATTTT,CASSQVDSNQPQHF